A selection of T cell receptor beta chains follows, all from one sample in a study of cytomegalovirus exposure and HLA in healthy donors. The method was immunoSEQ multiplex PCR; TCRdb's version includes in-frame clones alone and lacks a portion of them. The repertoire holds around 200,000 clones, 70% to 80% seen once, with approximately 2.1% in the top ten. Sequencing was carried out using PBMCs. The receptors here all came from a woman between 50 and 59 years old in good health and CMV-seronegative. Each CDR3 is given with its conserved first and last residue. The order of the fields is J gene, D gene, clone size, V gene, CDR3 length, CDR3 DNA, CDR3 protein. D genes are given only for firm matches. Expanded clones are given a class, and other clones once, few, many or no size at all.

J: TRBJ2-1
D: TRBD2
size: NA
V: TRBV9
length: 13
DNA: TGTGCCAGCAGGGGGACTAGTGGTAATGAGCAGTTCTTC
CDR3: CASRGTSGNEQFF

J: TRBJ1-1
D: NA
size: NA
V: TRBV5-1
length: 15
DNA: TGCGCCAGCAGCCACTACGGACAGAAGAACACTGAAGCTTTCTTT
CDR3: CASSHYGQKNTEAFF

J: TRBJ1-1
D: TRBD1
size: NA
V: TRBV19
length: 14
DNA: TGTGCCAGTAGTAGTGGACAGGGTAACACTGAAGCTTTCTTT
CDR3: CASSSGQGNTEAFF

J: TRBJ2-7
D: TRBD2
size: NA
V: TRBV4-1
length: 18
DNA: TGCGCCAGCTTCCCGTTGGGGGTAGCGGGAACGAGCTCCTACGAGCAGTACTTC
CDR3: CASFPLGVAGTSSYEQYF

J: TRBJ2-1
D: TRBD2
size: few
V: TRBV10-2
length: 18
DNA: TGCGCCAGCAAGCTAGCGGGCACTAGCGGGGGTTCGTACAATGAGCAGTTCTTC
CDR3: CASKLAGTSGGSYNEQFF

J: TRBJ1-1
D: TRBD1
size: NA
V: TRBV6-4
length: 15
DNA: TGTGCCAGCAGTCCCACGACAGGGAAGGGCACTGAAGCTTTCTTT
CDR3: CASSPTTGKGTEAFF

J: TRBJ2-7
D: TRBD2
size: NA
V: TRBV28
length: 18
DNA: TGTGCCAGCAGTTTGGGACGACTAGCGGGAGGGGAAGCCTACGAGCAGCACTTC
CDR3: CASSLGRLAGGEAYEQHF

J: TRBJ1-5
D: TRBD1
size: few
V: TRBV5-8
length: 16
DNA: TGTGCCAGCAGCATGGGGTCCAGGGGGCGCGGTCAGCCCCAGCATTTT
CDR3: CASSMGSRGRGQPQHF

J: TRBJ1-1
D: NA
size: NA
V: TRBV18
length: 16
DNA: TGTGCCAGCTCACCGTCCAATCGCCGGACAGACACTGAAGCTTTCTTT
CDR3: CASSPSNRRTDTEAFF

J: TRBJ2-3
D: NA
size: NA
V: TRBV27
length: 14
DNA: TGTGCCAGCAGTTTATCGAGAGCTGCAGATACGCAGTATTTT
CDR3: CASSLSRAADTQYF

J: TRBJ2-5
D: TRBD2
size: NA
V: TRBV19
length: 16
DNA: TGTGCCAGCCGGGGACTAGCGGGCAAAACGGGAGAGACCCAGTACTTC
CDR3: CASRGLAGKTGETQYF

J: TRBJ2-6
D: NA
size: once
V: TRBV5-1
length: 14
DNA: TGCGCCAGCAGTCTAAGTGCTGGGGCCAACGTCCTGACTTTC
CDR3: CASSLSAGANVLTF

J: TRBJ1-3
D: NA
size: NA
V: TRBV5-4
length: 14
DNA: TGTGCCAGCAGCTTGGACAGGTCTGGAAACACCATATATTTT
CDR3: CASSLDRSGNTIYF

J: TRBJ2-1
D: NA
size: NA
V: TRBV7-2
length: 11
DNA: TGTGCCAGCAGCCAACTACAAGAGCAGTTCTTC
CDR3: CASSQLQEQFF

J: TRBJ2-2
D: TRBD1
size: once
V: TRBV2
length: 15
DNA: TGTGCCAGCAGTGTGGACAGGGGTTACACCGGGGAGCTGTTTTTT
CDR3: CASSVDRGYTGELFF

J: TRBJ1-3
D: NA
size: NA
V: TRBV6-5
length: 12
DNA: TGTGCCAGCAGTTCGGGGGGAAACACCATATATTTT
CDR3: CASSSGGNTIYF

J: TRBJ1-4
D: NA
size: NA
V: TRBV7-8
length: 14
DNA: TGTGCCAGCAGCTTTGGGGGAGGGAGTGAAAAACTGTTTTTT
CDR3: CASSFGGGSEKLFF

J: TRBJ1-3
D: TRBD1
size: NA
V: TRBV19
length: 15
DNA: TGTGCCAGTAGTATCTCAGGGGGCTCTGGAAACACCATATATTTT
CDR3: CASSISGGSGNTIYF

J: TRBJ2-1
D: TRBD1
size: NA
V: TRBV15
length: 17
DNA: TGTGCCACCAGCAGACCCGAGGGACAGTACAACTACAATGAGCAGTTCTTC
CDR3: CATSRPEGQYNYNEQFF

J: TRBJ2-1
D: TRBD2
size: NA
V: TRBV9
length: 14
DNA: TGTGCCAGCAGCACAGCGGGGGGCCCTCGGGAGCAGTTCTTC
CDR3: CASSTAGGPREQFF

J: TRBJ2-2
D: NA
size: NA
V: TRBV5-1
length: 15
DNA: TGCGCCAGCAGCTTGGCCGGACAGACGAGCGGGGAGCTGTTTTTT
CDR3: CASSLAGQTSGELFF

J: TRBJ2-5
D: NA
size: NA
V: TRBV18
length: 13
DNA: TGTGCCAGCTCCCCCGGTCCCCAAGAGACCCAGTACTTC
CDR3: CASSPGPQETQYF

J: TRBJ2-5
D: NA
size: few
V: TRBV19
length: 14
DNA: TGTGCCAGTAGTAACAGGGTGGTCGGGGAGACCCAGTACTTC
CDR3: CASSNRVVGETQYF

J: TRBJ2-7
D: NA
size: NA
V: TRBV6-5
length: 14
DNA: TGTGCCAGCAGTCGCCCCGGGGGGCTTAAGGAGCAGTACTTC
CDR3: CASSRPGGLKEQYF

J: TRBJ2-1
D: NA
size: NA
V: TRBV19
length: 16
DNA: TGTGCCAGTAGTATAGAGACGGGAGCTGTCTACAATGAGCAGTTCTTC
CDR3: CASSIETGAVYNEQFF

J: TRBJ1-4
D: NA
size: once
V: TRBV7-6
length: 22
DNA: TGTGCCAGCAGCCGTCGTCCGTGGGAAGCGTCTAGCCATACTCCCCCTAATGAAAAACTGTTTTTT
CDR3: CASSRRPWEASSHTPPNEKLFF

J: TRBJ2-7
D: NA
size: NA
V: TRBV7-9
length: 11
DNA: TGTGCCAGCAGCTTCAATGTCGAGCAGTACTTC
CDR3: CASSFNVEQYF

J: TRBJ2-7
D: TRBD2
size: NA
V: TRBV7-2
length: 14
DNA: TGTGCCAGCAGCTTACTAGCGGGGGGCTACGAGCAGTACTTC
CDR3: CASSLLAGGYEQYF

J: TRBJ1-4
D: NA
size: NA
V: TRBV5-4
length: 17
DNA: TGTGCCAGCAGCTTGGGGGCGGGGAGATACCCCACTGAAAAACTGTTTTTT
CDR3: CASSLGAGRYPTEKLFF

J: TRBJ2-7
D: TRBD1
size: NA
V: TRBV7-2
length: 12
DNA: TGTGCCAGCAGCGCTACAGGGGCTGAGCAGTACTTC
CDR3: CASSATGAEQYF

J: TRBJ2-3
D: TRBD2
size: NA
V: TRBV7-3
length: 21
DNA: TGTGCCAGCAGCTTACGCCCTCTTGTGGGAGCGGGAGGTCCCAACACAGATACGCAGTATTTT
CDR3: CASSLRPLVGAGGPNTDTQYF

J: TRBJ1-2
D: NA
size: few
V: TRBV15
length: 14
DNA: TGTGCCACCAGCAGAGATTTCCCCAGGGCTGGCTACACCTTC
CDR3: CATSRDFPRAGYTF

J: TRBJ2-1
D: NA
size: NA
V: TRBV29-1
length: 12
DNA: TGCAGCGGGGGCGCCCCGAACAATGAGCAGTTCTTC
CDR3: CSGGAPNNEQFF

J: TRBJ2-7
D: NA
size: NA
V: TRBV5-1
length: 14
DNA: TGCGCCAGCAGGACCGGACACGGAATGGGGGAGCAGTACTTC
CDR3: CASRTGHGMGEQYF

J: TRBJ2-7
D: NA
size: NA
V: TRBV25-1
length: 11
DNA: TGTGCCAGCAGTGTGGACTACGAGCAGTACTTC
CDR3: CASSVDYEQYF

J: TRBJ1-5
D: NA
size: NA
V: TRBV28
length: 15
DNA: TGTGCCAGCAGCCCGGCATCCGGGGGAAATCAGCCCCAGCATTTT
CDR3: CASSPASGGNQPQHF

J: TRBJ1-1
D: NA
size: NA
V: TRBV10-3
length: 14
DNA: TGTGCCATCAGATCAGGTGATAAGAACACTGAAGCTTTCTTT
CDR3: CAIRSGDKNTEAFF

J: TRBJ2-1
D: TRBD2
size: NA
V: TRBV6-5
length: 16
DNA: TGTGCCAGCAGTTACTCGGCCGGGAGGTCCTACAATGAGCAGTTCTTC
CDR3: CASSYSAGRSYNEQFF

J: TRBJ2-1
D: TRBD2
size: NA
V: TRBV6-4
length: 14
DNA: TGTGCCAGCGGAACTAGCGGGGGGGCCGATGAGCAGTTCTTC
CDR3: CASGTSGGADEQFF

J: TRBJ2-7
D: TRBD1
size: NA
V: TRBV5-6
length: 15
DNA: TGTGCCAGCAGGGAAACCGGGACAGGGGGGTACGAGCAGTACTTC
CDR3: CASRETGTGGYEQYF

J: TRBJ2-3
D: NA
size: NA
V: TRBV6-5
length: 13
DNA: TGTGCCAGCAGTTATACCGACTCAGATACGCAGTATTTT
CDR3: CASSYTDSDTQYF

J: TRBJ2-3
D: NA
size: NA
V: TRBV19
length: 15
DNA: TGTGCCAGTAGAGACCGGGACTGGTCCACAGATACGCAGTATTTT
CDR3: CASRDRDWSTDTQYF

J: TRBJ2-2
D: TRBD1
size: NA
V: TRBV6-5
length: 15
DNA: TGTGCCAGCATTCGGGACAGGGGAAGAACCGGGGAGCTGTTTTTT
CDR3: CASIRDRGRTGELFF

J: TRBJ2-3
D: TRBD2
size: NA
V: TRBV18
length: 16
DNA: TGTGCCAGCTCACCACTTGGGATAGCGGGGTCGGATACGCAGTATTTT
CDR3: CASSPLGIAGSDTQYF

J: TRBJ2-2
D: NA
size: NA
V: TRBV7-8
length: 15
DNA: TGTGCCAGCAGCCTTCAGGGGCAGAACACCGGGGAGCTGTTTTTT
CDR3: CASSLQGQNTGELFF

J: TRBJ2-7
D: TRBD1
size: few
V: TRBV5-6
length: 13
DNA: TGTGCCAGTGTGGGACAGGTCCCCTACGAGCAGTACTTC
CDR3: CASVGQVPYEQYF